Below are 28 T cell receptor beta chains sequenced from a single sample in a study of T cell repertoires in cytomegalovirus infection (dated by TCRdb to the late 2010s). The sequencer was an Illumina HiSeq 1500. In-frame beta chains were kept once TCRdb had trimmed the public reads at Q25 with fastp and called clones with MiXCR. All rows with the same CDR3 protein become a single entry with the most common DNA and genes. The sample table lists roughly 990,000 distinct CDR3 sequences, around 32% of them with a count of one. The top ten constitute about an eighth of the sample. These receptors have no identified antigens. The treatment or condition label for this specimen denotes: in vitro stimulation with specific CMV peptide epitopes to enrich CMV-specific T cells. The sample consisted of cultured CD8+ T cells from PBMCs, taken from culture after CMV antigen stimulation. Source of these receptors: a human donor in good health (CMV status not recorded). Some clones in this sample may be carry-over from other donors' samples.

This clonotype was detected only a few times. CDR3 residues: CATSRKRGRPYEQYF. The CDR3 nucleotides read TGTGCCACCAGCAGAAAAAGGGGGCGCCCCTACGAGCAGTACTTC. The rearrangement joins TRBV15 to TRBJ2-7; 7 bases are a match to TRBD1. Germline CDR1 and CDR2: LNHNV and YYDKDF (reference sequence). V dropped 2 bases and J dropped 2; count of bases not matched to a gene: 6. The CDR3 is made up of 15 amino acids.

This clonotype was found once. The J gene is TRBJ1-2, the V gene TRBV15, with D possibly matching TRBD1 (5 bases). The CDR3 extends over 15 amino acids. The V gene's germline CDR1 is LNHNV and CDR2 YYDKDF (reference sequence). The V and J ends lost 3 bases and 4 bases respectively, with 15 bases between them. The CDR3 sequence is CATSSRRQNSYGYTF. CDR3 sequence (DNA): TGTGCCACCAGCAGTCGCAGACAGAACAGCTATGGCTACACCTTC.

This clonotype was seen more than once but under ten times. The chain links TRBV10-2 to TRBJ2-1, with a tentative D call TRBD2 (6 bases). V lost 3 bases and J lost 4, with 13 bases in between. Germline lookup yields CDR1 WSHSY and CDR2 SAAADI. The CDR3 loop spans 15 amino acids. CDR3 loop: CASSEGWTIYNEQFF. The CDR3 region has the DNA TGCGCCAGCAGTGAAGGGTGGACTATATACAATGAGCAGTTCTTC.

This clonotype was recorded a few times. V usage is TRBV5-5 and J usage is TRBJ2-6; D call uncertain. CDR3 size: 15 residues. V was pared by 4 bases and J by 1 base, with 9 bases between. The germline V gene has CDR1 SGHKS and CDR2 YYEKEE (reference sequence). Written as DNA, the CDR3 is TGTGCCAGCAGCATCGATCCTTCTGGGGCCAACGTCCTGACTTTC. This sequence encodes CASSIDPSGANVLTF.

At least ten counts were recorded for this clonotype. The CDR3 DNA follows: TGTGCCAGCAGCTTAGAGGACAGGGGCGATGAGCAGTTCTTC. This translates into CASSLEDRGDEQFF. The genes are TRBV7-2 and TRBJ2-1, with 9 bases aligning to TRBD1. The germline V gene has CDR1 SGHTA and CDR2 FQGNSA. CDR3 length equals 14 residues. The trim removed 1 base at V and 8 bases at J, leaving 3 bases unmatched.

This clonotype has only a few counts. The rearrangement uses TRBV7-6 and TRBJ1-6, with unresolved D. This CDR3 has 16 residues. Germline V gene sequence: CDR1 SGHVS, CDR2 FNYEAQ. Trimming took off 6 bases at V and 8 bases at J, with 20 bases between the two ends. CDR3 amino acids: CASSFTTGPGYSPLHF. The CDR3 nucleotides are TGTGCCAGCAGTTTCACCACGGGCCCCGGGTATTCACCCCTCCACTTT.

In DNA, the CDR3 is TGTGCCATCAGTGAGCCAGGGGATGGCTACACCTTC. Translation gives CAISEPGDGYTF. This chain uses TRBV10-3 with TRBJ1-2, with D possibly TRBD1 on 6 matching bases. V gave up 2 bases and J gave up 6 bases, with 7 bases separating them. Germline loops: CDR1 ENHRY, CDR2 SYGVKD. The CDR3 length is 12 residues.

This clonotype occurred many times. The chain employs TRBV7-8 and TRBJ2-7; D remains unclear. The CDR3 contains 14 residues. Per the germline V gene, CDR1 is SGHVS and CDR2 is FQNEAQ. Trimming took 5 bases from V and 1 from J, leaving 12 bases between them. The CDR3 is CASSMDGNSYEQYV. The CDR3 DNA sequence: TGTGCCAGCAGCATGGACGGCAATTCCTACGAGCAGTACGTC.

The chain links TRBV4-1 to TRBJ2-3; TRBD2 agrees at 8 bases. The ends lost 0 bases at V and 1 base at J; junction bases unmatched: 3. Germline loops: CDR1 MGHRA, CDR2 YSYEKL. CDR3 size: 16 residues. Written as DNA, the CDR3 is TGCGCCAGCAGCCAAGAGGGAGCGGGGGGCACAGATACGCAGTATTTT. Amino acid sequence: CASSQEGAGGTDTQYF.

This chain joins TRBV5-4 and TRBJ1-1; perhaps TRBD1 as D (5 bases). The CDR3 is made up of 15 amino acids. V lost 4 bases to trimming and J lost 0 bases, with 13 bases between them. Per germline, CDR1 SGHNT and CDR2 YYREEE (reference sequence). Written as DNA, the CDR3 is TGTGCCAGCAGCCCCATGGGGGGTTTGAACACTGAAGCTTTCTTT. It translates to CASSPMGGLNTEAFF.

Worth noting for this clonotype: One end of the junction fails to match germline, which may point to a read error. The V gene is TRBV7-6, the J gene TRBJ2-2; 13 bases are shared with TRBD2. Germline V CDR1 and CDR2: SGHVS, FNYEAQ. The CDR3 covers 18 residues. The CDR3 here is CVSSSRLAGGRETGELFF. The CDR3 DNA reads as TGTGTCAGCAGCTCAAGACTAGCGGGGGGCCGGGAAACCGGGGAGCTGTTTTTT.

This clonotype has a count of ten or more. The chain uses TRBV7-2 and TRBJ2-2; 11 bases are shared with TRBD2. The length of the CDR3 is 16 residues. The V gene end was trimmed by 5 bases and the J gene end by 5 bases; junction bases not matched to a gene: 7. The germline V gene has CDR1 SGHTA and CDR2 FQGNSA. DNA for the CDR3: TGTGCCAGCAGCGCCCTAGCGGGGGGTTCAACCGGGGAGCTGTTTTTT. Residues: CASSALAGGSTGELFF.

This clonotype was seen only a few times. This chain links TRBV27 with TRBJ1-2; 7 nucleotides align to TRBD1. CDR3 length: 14 residues. Germline V gives CDR1 MNHEY, CDR2 SMNVEV (reference sequence). The trim removed 5 bases at V and 3 bases at J, leaving 6 bases unmatched. The CDR3 is CASSPTGVYYGYTF. In nucleotides, the CDR3 is TGTGCCAGCAGTCCCACAGGGGTGTACTATGGCTACACCTTC.

The rearrangement joins TRBV6-2 or TRBV6-3 to TRBJ2-7, with D tentatively TRBD1 (5 bases). V gave up 2 bases and J gave up 2 bases, with 16 bases separating them. Germline V CDR1 and CDR2: MNHEY, SVGEGT. The CDR3 runs to 16 residues. The CDR3 reads CASSYTAGWIPYEQYF. The CDR3 coding sequence is TGTGCCAGCAGTTACACGGCAGGGTGGATCCCCTACGAGCAGTACTTC.

The chain couples TRBV20-1 to TRBJ1-1; D not certain. The CDR3 has 13 amino acids. CDR1 and CDR2 from the germline V gene are DFQATT and SNEGSKA (reference sequence). Trimming cost V 7 bases and J 1 base, with 13 bases left between them. As DNA, the CDR3 is TGCAGTGTCCCGCATTGGGGGAACACTGAAGCTTTCTTT. This gives the protein CSVPHWGNTEAFF.

This clonotype was seen at least ten times. The chain recombines TRBV6-5 with TRBJ2-7; D might be TRBD1 (6 bases). V gave up 0 bases and J gave up 5 bases, with 17 bases separating them. The CDR3 has 16 residues. Germline CDR1 MNHEY, CDR2 SVGAGI. This CDR3 is CASSYSNSWAGDEQYF. The CDR3, as DNA: TGTGCCAGCAGTTACTCGAACTCATGGGCAGGGGACGAGCAGTACTTC.

There are many counts of this clonotype. The gene calls are TRBV12-3 or TRBV12-4 and TRBJ1-5; no definite D call. V gave up 6 bases and J gave up 2 bases, with 11 bases separating them. The CDR3 runs to 14 residues. This CDR3 is CASRGAWGNQPQHF. The CDR3 DNA is TGTGCCAGCAGGGGAGCCTGGGGCAATCAGCCCCAGCATTTT.

This clonotype was observed many times. The V gene is TRBV12-3 or TRBV12-4, the J gene TRBJ2-5; D is possibly TRBD2 (6 bases). V was pared by 3 bases and J by 1 base, with 15 bases between. The CDR3 length is 16 residues. This chain's CDR3 is CASSFGTSRFQETQYF. The DNA for the CDR3 is TGTGCCAGCAGTTTTGGAACTAGCAGATTCCAAGAGACCCAGTACTTC.

This clonotype was counted many times. This CDR3 is CASSLVPDGYTF. CDR3 coding DNA: TGTGCCAGCAGCTTAGTGCCCGATGGCTACACCTTC. The chain couples TRBV7-8 to TRBJ1-2, with unresolved D. The CDR3 consists of 12 residues. In germline, CDR1 is SGHVS, CDR2 FQNEAQ. V was cut by 1 base and J by 6 bases, with 6 bases left in between.

This clonotype was observed a handful of times. V is TRBV6-2 or TRBV6-3 and J is TRBJ1-2; 8 bases match TRBD1. CDR3 length equals 14 residues. CDR1 and CDR2 (germline): MNHEY, SVGEGT. V trimming: 5 bases; J trimming: 5 bases; junction bases outside the gene matches: 7. The chain's CDR3 is CASSDRDRRYGYTF. The CDR3 region has the DNA TGTGCCAGCAGTGACAGGGACAGGCGATATGGCTACACCTTC.

The chain is built from TRBV11-2 and TRBJ2-1; 7 nucleotides agree with TRBD2. After removal of 2 bases from V and 0 bases from J, the junction contained 7 bases not matched to a gene. Germline CDR1 reads SGHAT; CDR2 reads FQNNGV. This CDR3 has 17 amino acids. The CDR3 DNA is TGTGCCAGCAGCTTACCGAGCGGGATGAGCTCCTACAATGAGCAGTTCTTC. It translates to CASSLPSGMSSYNEQFF.

This chain joins TRBV25-1 and TRBJ1-5, with TRBD1 as a possible D gene (6 bases). Looked up from germline, CDR1 is MGHDK and CDR2 is SYGVNS. The CDR3 is made up of 14 amino acids. The V end lost 0 bases, the J end lost 9 bases, and 12 bases lay between the germline ends. DNA for the CDR3: TGTGCCAGCAGTGAATACGGAGGAGGGGGGCCCCAGCATTTT. Translating gives CASSEYGGGGPQHF.

This clonotype was detected many times. The V and J genes are TRBV11-2 and TRBJ2-5; D not certain. Germline CDR1 is SGHAT and CDR2 is FQNNGV. The CDR3 loop spans 14 amino acids. The germline V and J ends were trimmed by 1 base and 4 bases, with 10 bases remaining between them. DNA of the CDR3: TGTGCCAGCAGCTTAGGTAGTTTGACAGAGACCCAGTACTTC. It translates to CASSLGSLTETQYF.

This clonotype was detected a few times. This chain connects TRBV6-5 to TRBJ1-5; the D gene is possibly TRBD1 (5 bases). Germline CDR1 MNHEY, CDR2 SVGAGI. This CDR3 is 15 amino acids long. V was clipped by 0 bases and J by 4 bases, with 10 bases between them. The CDR3 sequence is CASSYSEGPNQPQHF. In DNA, the CDR3 is TGTGCCAGCAGTTACTCAGAGGGGCCTAATCAGCCCCAGCATTTT.

The V call is TRBV6-5, the J call TRBJ2-5; perhaps D is TRBD1 or TRBD2 (5 bases each). CDR1 is MNHEY and CDR2 is SVGAGI in the germline V gene. V was trimmed by 2 bases and J by 4 bases, leaving 17 bases between them. The CDR3 is 16 residues long. The CDR3 protein is CASSYAVGSGGETQYF. DNA for the CDR3: TGTGCCAGCAGTTACGCCGTTGGAAGTGGGGGAGAGACCCAGTACTTC.

The chain recombines TRBV12-3 or TRBV12-4 with TRBJ2-1, with TRBD1 matching 10 bases. The CDR3 is 15 amino acids. The J segment lost 4 bases and the V segment lost 7 bases, leaving 7 bases of the junction unmatched. This CDR3 is CASNGGQGIYNEQFF. Here the CDR3 DNA reads TGTGCCAGCAATGGGGGACAGGGGATTTACAATGAGCAGTTCTTC.

In its sample, this clonotype was seen many times. This chain links TRBV7-2 with TRBJ2-3; 10 bases line up with TRBD2. Germline V gene lookup returns CDR1 SGHTA and CDR2 FQGNSA. V lost 1 base to trimming and J lost 2 bases; unmatched junction nucleotides: 9. The CDR3 sequence is 18 residues long. DNA for the CDR3: TGTGCCAGCAGCTTAGGGGGTCTAGCGGGGGCAATCACAGATACGCAGTATTTT. It is translated as CASSLGGLAGAITDTQYF.

The chain links TRBV2 to TRBJ2-7, with 7 nucleotides matching TRBD1. The V gene end was trimmed by 4 bases and the J gene end by 6 bases; junction bases not matched to a gene: 6. Germline-derived CDR1 and CDR2 are SNHLY and FYNNEI. The CDR3 is 13 amino acids. The CDR3 coding sequence is TGTGCCAGCAGTGGGACAGGTTCCGTCGAGCAGTACGTC. This translates into CASSGTGSVEQYV.